A selection of T cell receptor beta chains follows, all from one sample in a study of blood T cell repertoires in COVID-19. Repertoires were generated with immunoSEQ multiplex PCR, while TCRdb's copy carries only in-frame clones and drops some. The sample has about 190,000 clones, roughly 80% seen once; the top ten hold roughly 3.2%. Sample: PBMCs or T cells enriched from blood (not recorded which). These receptors came from a woman aged 25 to 45 who had recovered from COVID-19. Each CDR3 is given with its conserved first and last residue. The D gene is left open where the match is weak. Where a row states a size, it is once, few, many or the class of an expanded clone; other rows omit it.

clone size	J gene	D gene	V gene	CDR3 DNA	CDR3 protein
-	TRBJ1-5	TRBD1	TRBV2	TGTGCCAGCAGCGGGGGACAGGGGGGCAATCAGCCCCAGCATTTT	CASSGGQGGNQPQHF
-	TRBJ2-5	TRBD2	TRBV6-2/TRBV6-3	TGTGCCAGCAGTTACCCCGGACTAGCGGGAGTAGAGACCCAGTACTTC	CASSYPGLAGVETQYF
-	TRBJ2-7	TRBD2	TRBV30	TGTGCCTGGTTCCTAGCGGGAGGCCTCAGCTCCTACGAGCAGTACTTC	CAWFLAGGLSSYEQYF
-	TRBJ2-3	-	TRBV5-1	TGCGCCAGCAGCTTTCAGGGAGGTGGGACAGATACGCAGTATTTT	CASSFQGGGTDTQYF
-	TRBJ1-2	TRBD1	TRBV7-2	TGTGCCAGCAGCTTAAATAGACAGGGTCTATCTAACTATGGCTACACCTTC	CASSLNRQGLSNYGYTF
-	TRBJ2-2	TRBD2	TRBV29-1	TGCAGCGTTGAAGATCGGGAGCGGGACTGGACCGGGGAGCTGTTTTTT	CSVEDRERDWTGELFF
once	TRBJ2-7	-	TRBV6-5	TGTGCCAGCAGTTTGTCCAGGGCTACCTACGAGCAGTACTTC	CASSLSRATYEQYF
-	TRBJ2-1	-	TRBV30	TGTGCCTGGAGTCCCACAGGGTCGGGGAATGAGCAGTTCTTC	CAWSPTGSGNEQFF
few	TRBJ2-5	-	TRBV18	TGTGCCAGCTCACCCTCCGGCGGGCTAGGGGAGACCCAGTACTTC	CASSPSGGLGETQYF
-	TRBJ2-1	-	TRBV5-6	TGTGCCAGCAGCTTGGGTACAGGAATCTCCTACAATGAGCAGTTCTTC	CASSLGTGISYNEQFF
-	TRBJ1-6	TRBD1	TRBV9	TGTGCCAGCAGCGTAGTTCCGGGACAGGGAACGGATAATTCACCCCTCCACTTT	CASSVVPGQGTDNSPLHF
-	TRBJ1-3	-	TRBV5-1	TGCGCCAGCACCCTGGGACACAACACTGGAAACACCATATATTTT	CASTLGHNTGNTIYF
-	TRBJ2-2	-	TRBV25-1	TGTGCCAGCAGTGAATTTTTTGAGGGACTCGCGAACACCGGGGAGCTGTTTTTT	CASSEFFEGLANTGELFF
-	TRBJ1-3	TRBD1	TRBV6-2/TRBV6-3	TGTGCCAGCAGTGACCAGGGGGCTCCGGCTGGAAACACCATATATTTT	CASSDQGAPAGNTIYF
-	TRBJ2-1	-	TRBV10-2	TGCGCCAGCGGGGCAGGGGCCAATGAGCAGTTCTTC	CASGAGANEQFF
once	TRBJ1-4	TRBD1	TRBV7-7	TGTGCTAGCAGCTTGAACAGGGGTGGTGAAAAACTGTTTTTT	CASSLNRGGEKLFF
once	TRBJ2-7	TRBD1	TRBV19	TGTGCCAGTAGTCCCGGACAGGGCACCTACGAGCAGTACTTC	CASSPGQGTYEQYF
-	TRBJ2-1	TRBD2	TRBV19	TGTGCCAGTAGTATAGGGGTTAGCGGGGGGGAGAATGAGCAGTTCTTC	CASSIGVSGGENEQFF
few	TRBJ2-4	TRBD1	TRBV10-3	TGTGCCATCAGTGAGTCAGACAGGGGGTGGGACATTCAGTACTTC	CAISESDRGWDIQYF
-	TRBJ2-5	TRBD2	TRBV15	TGTGCCACCGGGACTAGCGTACTCCAAGAGACCCAGTACTTC	CATGTSVLQETQYF
-	TRBJ1-3	-	TRBV7-2	TGTGCCAGCAGCTTAGGCGGGGCCGGCTCTGGAAACACCATATATTTT	CASSLGGAGSGNTIYF
-	TRBJ2-7	TRBD1	TRBV7-8	TGTGCCAGCAGCCCGCGGACAGGGGCCTACGAGCAGTACTTC	CASSPRTGAYEQYF
-	TRBJ1-2	-	TRBV6-5	TGTGCCAGCGACCTACAGGGAAACTATGGCTACACCTTC	CASDLQGNYGYTF
-	TRBJ2-7	TRBD2	TRBV28	TGTGCCAGCAGTCCCCCGGGGTCACGGGGGGTAAACGAGCAGTACTTC	CASSPPGSRGVNEQYF
-	TRBJ2-5	-	TRBV5-1	TGCGCCAGCAGCCCAACGGGGGGCCGGGAGACCCAGTACTTC	CASSPTGGRETQYF
-	TRBJ2-1	TRBD1	TRBV7-3	TGTGCCAGCAGCTTAGGGGACAGGGGACACGAGCAGTTCTTC	CASSLGDRGHEQFF
-	TRBJ2-3	TRBD2	TRBV19	TGTGCCAGTAGCTCGAGGGGGACTAGGGTTTCTGCAGATACGCAGTATTTT	CASSSRGTRVSADTQYF
few	TRBJ2-5	TRBD2	TRBV5-4	TGTGCCAGCAGCTGGTCGGGGGGGCGGAGGGAGACCCAGTACTTC	CASSWSGGRRETQYF
-	TRBJ2-3	-	TRBV29-1	TGCAGCCTGGACTTGGCAGATACGCAGTATTTT	CSLDLADTQYF
once	TRBJ1-6	-	TRBV6-5	TGTGCCAGCAGTTGGAAGGGGCGCGATGGGTCACCCCTCCACTTT	CASSWKGRDGSPLHF
-	TRBJ2-1	TRBD2	TRBV5-1	TGCGCCAGCAGCTCTCCGGGACTAGCGGGAGAGCAGTTCTTC	CASSSPGLAGEQFF
-	TRBJ1-5	TRBD1	TRBV7-2	TGTGCCAGCAGCGCCACCGGGACAGGTCCTAATCAGCCCCAGCATTTT	CASSATGTGPNQPQHF
few	TRBJ1-1	TRBD1	TRBV5-4	TGTGCCAGCAGCTTGCCAGGGGGCTTCTCTGAAGCTTTCTTT	CASSLPGGFSEAFF
once	TRBJ1-1	-	TRBV27	TGTGCCAGCAGTTTCCAGGGAATGGTGAACACTGAAGCTTTCTTT	CASSFQGMVNTEAFF
-	TRBJ2-2	-	TRBV19	TGTGCCAGTAGTCCAAGAACAGGGAACACCGGGGAGCTGTTTTTT	CASSPRTGNTGELFF
-	TRBJ2-1	-	TRBV18	TGTGCCAGCTCCCTTGCCCCGGTAAGCTCCTACAATGAGCAGTTCTTC	CASSLAPVSSYNEQFF
once	TRBJ1-4	-	TRBV19	TGTGCCAGTGGACAGCCGGCAACTAATGAAAAACTGTTTTTT	CASGQPATNEKLFF